Shown below are 23 T cell receptor beta chains from a single sample sequenced in a study of cytomegalovirus exposure and HLA in healthy donors. The PCR used 60 Vbeta and 13 Jbeta primers. Repertoires were generated with immunoSEQ multiplex PCR, while TCRdb's copy carries only in-frame clones and drops some. In the table there are more than 40,000 clones, about half of which are singletons. The sequenced sample consisted of PBMCs. The receptors derive from a man aged 55 to 69 in good health and CMV-seronegative.

This sequence joins TRBV5-1 and TRBJ2-3; tentatively, D is TRBD1 (5 bases). V lost 0 bases and J 2 bases, leaving 7 bases between the germline ends. The V gene's germline CDR1 is SGHRS and CDR2 YFSETQ. The CDR3 covers 14 residues. This CDR3 reads CASSLVQATDTQYF. CDR3 sequence (DNA): TGCGCCAGCAGCTTGGTACAGGCCACAGATACGCAGTATTTT. The full variable domain, rest sourced from reference TRBV5-1 and TRBJ2-3, is KAGVTQTPRYLIKTRGQQVTLSCSPISGHRSVSWYQQTPGQGLQFLFEYFSETQRNKGNFPGRFSGRQFSNSRSEMNVSTLELGDSALYLCASSLVQATDTQYFGPGTRLTVL.

The chain carries TRBV5-1 and TRBJ2-1; 11 positions agree with TRBD2. CDR1 is SGHRS, CDR2 YFSETQ, per germline. The trim removed 7 bases at V and 4 bases at J, leaving 1 base unmatched. The CDR3 is made up of 13 amino acids. DNA for the CDR3: TGCGCCAGCGGGACTAGCGGTTACAATGAGCAGTTCTTC. Protein product: CASGTSGYNEQFF. The whole variable domain, remainder taken from reference TRBV5-1 and TRBJ2-1, is KAGVTQTPRYLIKTRGQQVTLSCSPISGHRSVSWYQQTPGQGLQFLFEYFSETQRNKGNFPGRFSGRQFSNSRSEMNVSTLELGDSALYLCASGTSGYNEQFFGPGTRLTVL.

This clone occurred a few times. This chain joins TRBV5-1 and TRBJ1-1; 8 bases map to TRBD1. Germline V lookup: CDR1 SGHRS, CDR2 YFSETQ. V lost 5 bases and J lost 5; bases outside the gene matches: 5. This CDR3 contains 13 residues. CDR3 coding DNA: TGCGCCAGCAGATCAGGGGGCGGAACTGAAGCTTTCTTT. Protein product: CASRSGGGTEAFF.

The V call is TRBV5-6, the J call TRBJ2-1; 12 nucleotides align to TRBD2. Unmatched junction bases numbered 13, after V lost 5 bases and J lost 10 bases. Looked up from germline, CDR1 is SGHDT and CDR2 is YYEEEE. The CDR3 runs 16 residues. DNA for the CDR3: TGTGCCAGCAGGCGCCTAGCGGGAGGGGGCCCCTGGGAGCAGTTCTTC. It yields the protein CASRRLAGGGPWEQFF.

The rearrangement joins TRBV7-6 to TRBJ1-1; D perhaps matches TRBD1 (6 bases). Trimming left V 5 bases short and J 0 bases short, with 19 bases between. CDR3 length: 17 residues. Germline V gives CDR1 SGHVS, CDR2 FNYEAQ. The CDR3 bases are TGTGCCAGCAGCCCTATCCTAAGGGGGACGGTGAACACTGAAGCTTTCTTT. It codes for CASSPILRGTVNTEAFF.

J is TRBJ2-1 and V is TRBV7-2; D may be TRBD2 (6 bases). The CDR3 consists of 15 residues. Germline-derived CDR1 and CDR2 are SGHTA and FQGNSA. V shed 3 bases and J shed 1 base, with 10 bases lying between them. CDR3 nucleotides: TGTGCCAGCAGCTTTTACGGGAGTTCCTACAATGAGCAGTTCTTC. This codes for CASSFYGSSYNEQFF. The entire variable domain, with the rest obtained from reference TRBV7-2 and TRBJ2-1, is as follows: GAGVSQSPSNKVTEKGKDVELRCDPISGHTALYWYRQSLGQGLEFLIYFQGNSAPDKSGLPSDRFSAERTGGSVSTLTIQRTQQEDSAVYLCASSFYGSSYNEQFFGPGTRLTVL.

The DNA for the CDR3 is TGTGCCAGCAGTTACCGGGGACTGGAGGCCCACGAGCAGTACTTC. Translation gives CASSYRGLEAHEQYF. The J gene is TRBJ2-7, the V gene TRBV6-6, with D perhaps TRBD2 (6 bases). V lost 2 bases and J lost 5, with 16 bases in between. Germline V CDR1 and CDR2: MNHNY, SVGAGI (reference sequence). The CDR3 extends over 15 amino acids.

This clone came up a few times. This chain connects TRBV7-8 to TRBJ2-7; D gene unclear. The V end lost 5 bases, the J end lost 2 bases, and 10 bases lay between the germline ends. CDR3 length: 13 residues. Per the germline V gene, CDR1 is SGHVS and CDR2 is FQNEAQ. The CDR3, as DNA: TGTGCCAGCAGCCAAGAGCCGGCCTACGAGCAGTACTTC. This gives the protein CASSQEPAYEQYF.

The genes are TRBV7-9 and TRBJ1-4; D remains ambiguous. CDR3 length: 17 amino acids. Per the germline V gene, CDR1 is SEHNR and CDR2 is FQNEAQ (reference sequence). The V end was cut by 4 bases, the J end by 4 bases, with 19 bases between. The CDR3 nucleotides read TGTGCCAGCAGCTCCGTCCGGGTCTCGATAGATAATGAAAAACTGTTTTTT. Translated: CASSSVRVSIDNEKLFF.

This clone has a handful of counts. The J gene is TRBJ1-1, the V gene TRBV30; possible D gene TRBD1, 5 bases. There are 11 residues in the CDR3. Germline-derived CDR1 and CDR2 are GTSNPN and SVGIG (reference sequence). V dropped 8 bases and J dropped 6 bases, with 13 bases sitting between them. The CDR3 sequence: CAGGGWAEAFF. In nucleotides, the CDR3 is TGTGCCGGGGGAGGTTGGGCTGAAGCTTTCTTT.

This clone has a handful of counts. The chain's CDR3 is CASSAREAFF. CDR3 nucleotide sequence: TGTGCCAGCAGTGCCCGTGAAGCTTTCTTT. The genes are TRBV6-1 and TRBJ1-1, with D uncertain. Germline CDR1 is MNHNS and CDR2 is SASEGT. The CDR3 is 10 residues long. V was pared by 4 bases and J by 7 bases, with 4 bases between.

The gene calls are TRBV4-3 and TRBJ2-5, with 13 bases aligning to TRBD2. V trimming: 5 bases; J trimming: 3 bases; junction bases outside the gene matches: 3. There are 15 residues in the CDR3. Germline loops: CDR1 LGHNA, CDR2 YSLEER. This CDR3 is CASSKTSGREETQYF. For the CDR3, the DNA is TGCGCCAGCAGCAAAACTAGCGGGAGGGAAGAGACCCAGTACTTC.

This clone showed up just a few times. Here the CDR3 reads CASSFLGEGNTEAFF. CDR3 nucleotides: TGCGCCAGCAGCTTCCTGGGGGAGGGGAACACTGAAGCTTTCTTT. The chain combines TRBV5-1 with TRBJ1-1, with a tentative D call TRBD1 (5 bases). CDR1 and CDR2 from the germline V gene are SGHRS and YFSETQ. Trimming removed 2 bases from V and 1 base from J, with 12 bases in between. CDR3 length: 15 amino acids.

This clone was picked up a small number of times. This chain's CDR3 is CATSRDMAGDNEQFF. DNA of the CDR3: TGTGCCACCAGCAGAGATATGGCCGGGGATAATGAGCAGTTCTTC. The chain combines TRBV15 with TRBJ2-1, with D possibly matching TRBD2 (5 bases). V was cut by 0 bases and J by 7 bases, with 13 bases left in between. The CDR3 runs to 15 residues. Germline V CDR1 and CDR2: LNHNV, YYDKDF (reference sequence). Using reference TRBV15 and TRBJ2-1 for the parts outside the CDR3, the full variable domain is DAMVIQNPRYQVTQFGKPVTLSCSQTLNHNVMYWYQQKSSQAPKLLFHYYDKDFNNEADTPDNFQSRRPNTSFCFLDIRSPGLGDTAMYLCATSRDMAGDNEQFFGPGTRLTVL.

The V and J genes are TRBV18 and TRBJ1-5, with TRBD1 matching 8 bases. With 5 bases clipped from V and 3 bases from J, the junction kept 6 bases outside the gene matches. This CDR3 has 15 amino acids. Germline V CDR1 and CDR2: KGHSH, LQKENI. Here the CDR3 reads CASSSGTGSNQPQHF. In DNA form, the CDR3 reads TGTGCCAGCTCATCCGGGACAGGTTCCAATCAGCCCCAGCATTTT.

The chain's CDR3 is CASSDLQGALGTIYF. In nucleotides, the CDR3 is TGCGCCAGCAGTGACCTCCAGGGGGCCTTGGGCACCATATATTTT. The chain carries TRBV10-2 and TRBJ1-3; the match to TRBD1 covers 8 bases. The germline V gene encodes CDR1 WSHSY and CDR2 SAAADI. V trimming: 3 bases; J trimming: 9 bases; junction bases outside the gene matches: 10. The CDR3 is made up of 15 amino acids.

V usage is TRBV7-2 and J usage is TRBJ2-3; the match to TRBD2 covers 8 bases. The germline CDR1 and CDR2 sequences are SGHTA and FQGNSA. Unmatched junction bases numbered 12, after V lost 5 bases and J lost 2 bases. The CDR3 has 17 residues. DNA of the CDR3: TGTGCCAGCAGCCGGCGGCGGGTAGCGGGGTACACAGATACGCAGTATTTT. This encodes CASSRRRVAGYTDTQYF.

V and J are TRBV6-5 and TRBJ2-7; D ambiguous. The CDR3 extends over 12 amino acids. The germline CDR1 and CDR2 sequences are MNHEY and SVGAGI. V was clipped by 8 bases and J by 4 bases, with 12 bases between them. This CDR3 reads CASRRFGYEQYF. CDR3 sequence (DNA): TGTGCCAGCCGGAGATTCGGATACGAGCAGTACTTC.

This chain uses TRBV28 with TRBJ1-5; D not certain. Looked up from germline, CDR1 is MDHEN and CDR2 is SYDVKM. The V and J ends lost 5 bases and 5 bases respectively, with 16 bases between them. This CDR3 is built from 15 residues. CDR3 protein: CASSAGILEDQPQHF. The DNA of the CDR3 is TGTGCCAGCAGTGCCGGGATCCTCGAAGATCAGCCCCAGCATTTT. Together with reference TRBV28 and TRBJ1-5, the CDR3 gives the full variable domain: DVKVTQSSRYLVKRTGEKVFLECVQDMDHENMFWYRQDPGLGLRLIYFSYDVKMKEKGDIPEGYSVSREKKERFSLILESASTNQTSMYLCASSAGILEDQPQHFGDGTRLSIL.

This sequence joins TRBV5-1 and TRBJ2-2, with TRBD1 identical over 9 bases. Germline assignment: CDR1 SGHRS and CDR2 YFSETQ. CDR3 length: 14 amino acids. Trimming removed 6 bases from V and 4 bases from J; junction bases left unmatched: 4. CDR3 region: CASNRDRATGELFF. CDR3 DNA sequence: TGCGCCAGCAACCGGGACAGGGCCACCGGGGAGCTGTTTTTT.

This chain links TRBV7-2 with TRBJ2-7; 11 positions match TRBD2. V trimming: 2 bases; J trimming: 4 bases; junction bases outside the gene matches: 7. The CDR3 totals 16 residues. From germline, CDR1 is SGHTA and CDR2 FQGNSA. CDR3 in amino acids: CASSLTSGSPVYEQYF. The CDR3 region has the DNA TGTGCCAGCAGCTTAACTAGCGGGAGTCCGGTGTACGAGCAGTACTTC.

The J gene is TRBJ2-5, the V gene TRBV19; possibly TRBD2 for D (7 bases). The V and J ends lost 2 bases and 5 bases respectively, with 15 bases between them. The germline V gene encodes CDR1 LNHDA and CDR2 SQIVND (reference sequence). The length of the CDR3 is 15 residues. The CDR3 DNA sequence: TGTGCCAGTAGTATAAGTTCGGGGGGCCTTGAGACCCAGTACTTC. This gives the protein CASSISSGGLETQYF.

This clone came up a few times. The gene calls are TRBV11-2 and TRBJ2-2; no definite D call. The CDR3 length is 14 residues. V dropped 7 bases and J dropped 6 bases, with 15 bases sitting between them. Germline lookup yields CDR1 SGHAT and CDR2 FQNNGV. This CDR3 is CASKPNPSPGELFF. The CDR3 DNA follows: TGTGCCAGCAAGCCTAACCCTTCCCCCGGGGAGCTGTTTTTT.